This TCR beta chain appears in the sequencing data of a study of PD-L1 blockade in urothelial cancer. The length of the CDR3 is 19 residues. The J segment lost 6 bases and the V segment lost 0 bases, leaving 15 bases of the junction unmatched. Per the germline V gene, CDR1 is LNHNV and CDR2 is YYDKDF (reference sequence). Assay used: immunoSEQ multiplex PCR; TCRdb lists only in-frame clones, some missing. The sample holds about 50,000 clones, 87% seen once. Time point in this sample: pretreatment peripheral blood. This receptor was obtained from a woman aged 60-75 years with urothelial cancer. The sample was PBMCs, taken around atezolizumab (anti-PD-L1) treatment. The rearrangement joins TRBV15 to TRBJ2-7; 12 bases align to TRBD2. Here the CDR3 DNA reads TGTGCCACCAGCAGAGATATTCGGCTAGCGGGGGGGCCTGGCTCCGAGCAGTACTTC. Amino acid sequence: CATSRDIRLAGGPGSEQYF.